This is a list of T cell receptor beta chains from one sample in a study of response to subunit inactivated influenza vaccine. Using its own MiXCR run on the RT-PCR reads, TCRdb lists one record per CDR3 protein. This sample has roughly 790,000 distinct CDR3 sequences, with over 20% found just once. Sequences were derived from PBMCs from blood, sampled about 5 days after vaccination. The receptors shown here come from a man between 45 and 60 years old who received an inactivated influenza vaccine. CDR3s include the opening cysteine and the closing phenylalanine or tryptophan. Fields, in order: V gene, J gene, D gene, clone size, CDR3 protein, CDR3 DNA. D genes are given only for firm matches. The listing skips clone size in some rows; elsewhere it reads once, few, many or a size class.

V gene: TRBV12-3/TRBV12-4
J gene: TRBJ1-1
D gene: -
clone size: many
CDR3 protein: CASRIRSMNTEAFF
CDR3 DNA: TGTGCCAGCCGAATTAGATCCATGAACACTGAAGCTTTCTTT

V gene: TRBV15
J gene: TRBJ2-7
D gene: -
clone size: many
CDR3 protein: CATSRDGPRGIYEQYF
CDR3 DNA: TGTGCCACCAGCAGAGATGGGCCAAGGGGAATCTACGAGCAGTACTTC

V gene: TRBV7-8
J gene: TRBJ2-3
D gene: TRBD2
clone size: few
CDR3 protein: CASSSFFSSGRSTDTQYF
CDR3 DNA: TGTGCCAGCAGCTCGTTTTTTTCTAGCGGACGTAGCACAGATACGCAGTATTTT

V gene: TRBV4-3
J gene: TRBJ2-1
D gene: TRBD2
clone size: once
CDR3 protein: CASSQDPSGNKQFF
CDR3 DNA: TGCGCCAGCAGCCAAGATCCTAGCGGAAATAAGCAGTTCTTC

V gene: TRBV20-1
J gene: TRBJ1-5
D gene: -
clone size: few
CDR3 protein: CSARDPQGGGKRPQHF
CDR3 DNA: TGCAGTGCTAGAGATCCGCAGGGAGGGGGGAAACGGCCCCAGCATTTT

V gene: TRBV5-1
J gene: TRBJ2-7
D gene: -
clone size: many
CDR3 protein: CASSFLDSYEQYF
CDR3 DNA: TGCGCCAGCAGCTTTCTGGACTCCTACGAGCAGTACTTC

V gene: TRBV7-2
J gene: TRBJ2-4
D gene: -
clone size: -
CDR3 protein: CASSKGRGRGTQNIQYF
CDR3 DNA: TGTGCCAGCAGCAAAGGGAGGGGCAGGGGCACGCAAAACATTCAGTACTTC

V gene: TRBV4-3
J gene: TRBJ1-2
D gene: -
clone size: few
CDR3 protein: CASSPERGYGYTF
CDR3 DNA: TGCGCCAGCAGCCCCGAGCGGGGTTATGGCTACACCTTC

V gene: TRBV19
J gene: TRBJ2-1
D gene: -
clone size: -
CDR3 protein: CASSRQGGRSYNEQFF
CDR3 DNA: TGTGCCAGTAGCCGCCAGGGGGGGAGATCCTACAATGAGCAGTTCTTC

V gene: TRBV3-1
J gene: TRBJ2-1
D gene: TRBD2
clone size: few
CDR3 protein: CAAGGDLLAGTDEQFF
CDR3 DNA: TGTGCGGCGGGGGGAGACCTGCTGGCCGGGACCGATGAGCAGTTCTTC

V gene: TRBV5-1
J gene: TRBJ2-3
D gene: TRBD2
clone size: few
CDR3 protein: CASSGASGRSTDTQYF
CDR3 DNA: TGCGCCAGCAGCGGTGCTAGCGGGAGGAGCACAGATACGCAGTATTTT

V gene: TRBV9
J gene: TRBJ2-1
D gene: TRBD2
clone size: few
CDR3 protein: CASSVASGTNHNEQFF
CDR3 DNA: TGTGCCAGCAGCGTAGCTAGCGGGACGAATCACAATGAGCAGTTCTTC

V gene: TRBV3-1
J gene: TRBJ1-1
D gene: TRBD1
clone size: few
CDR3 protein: CASSQRNRGPAFF
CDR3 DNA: TGTGCCAGCAGCCAACGTAACAGGGGGCCAGCTTTCTTT

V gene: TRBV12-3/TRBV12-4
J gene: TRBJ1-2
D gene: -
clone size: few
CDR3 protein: CASTGVPSYGYTF
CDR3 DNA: TGTGCCAGCACCGGGGTCCCTTCGTATGGCTACACCTTC

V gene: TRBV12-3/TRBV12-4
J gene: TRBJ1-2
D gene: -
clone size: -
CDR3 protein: CASSLSTAVNYGYTF
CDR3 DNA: TGTGCCAGCAGTTTATCGACAGCCGTTAACTATGGCTACACCTTC

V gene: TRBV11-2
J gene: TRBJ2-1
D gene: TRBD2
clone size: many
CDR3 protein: CASSLTSGGAWEQFF
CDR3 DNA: TGTGCCAGCAGCTTAACCAGCGGGGGGGCTTGGGAGCAGTTCTTC

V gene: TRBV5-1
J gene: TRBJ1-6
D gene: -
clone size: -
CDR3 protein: CASRRDPPAGDSPLHF
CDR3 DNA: TGCGCCAGCAGGCGGGATCCCCCCGCCGGAGATTCACCCCTCCACTTT

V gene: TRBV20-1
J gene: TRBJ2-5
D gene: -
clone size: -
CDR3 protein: CSATRTAKETQYF
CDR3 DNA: TGCAGTGCTACTCGGACAGCCAAAGAGACCCAGTACTTC

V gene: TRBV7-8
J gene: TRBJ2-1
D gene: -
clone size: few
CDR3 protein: CASSLVRGNGKYNEQFF
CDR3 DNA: TGTGCCAGCAGCTTAGTGAGGGGTAACGGAAAATACAATGAGCAGTTCTTC

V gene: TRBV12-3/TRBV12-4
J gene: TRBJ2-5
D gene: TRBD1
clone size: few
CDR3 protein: CASRSTGHQETQYF
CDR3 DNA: TGTGCCAGCAGGTCGACAGGGCACCAAGAGACCCAGTACTTC

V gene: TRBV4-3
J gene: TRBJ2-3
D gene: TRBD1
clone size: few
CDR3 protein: CASSQDPYGTGKTDTQYF
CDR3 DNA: TGCGCCAGCAGCCAAGATCCTTACGGGACAGGGAAAACAGATACGCAGTATTTT

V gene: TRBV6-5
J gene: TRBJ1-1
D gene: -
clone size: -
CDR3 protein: CASSSSGMMNTEAFF
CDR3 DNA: TGTGCCAGCAGCTCCTCAGGGATGATGAACACTGAAGCTTTCTTT

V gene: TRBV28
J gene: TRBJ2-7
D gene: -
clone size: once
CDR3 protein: CASRRGGIYEQYF
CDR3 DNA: TGTGCCAGCAGAAGGGGGGGTATATACGAGCAGTACTTC